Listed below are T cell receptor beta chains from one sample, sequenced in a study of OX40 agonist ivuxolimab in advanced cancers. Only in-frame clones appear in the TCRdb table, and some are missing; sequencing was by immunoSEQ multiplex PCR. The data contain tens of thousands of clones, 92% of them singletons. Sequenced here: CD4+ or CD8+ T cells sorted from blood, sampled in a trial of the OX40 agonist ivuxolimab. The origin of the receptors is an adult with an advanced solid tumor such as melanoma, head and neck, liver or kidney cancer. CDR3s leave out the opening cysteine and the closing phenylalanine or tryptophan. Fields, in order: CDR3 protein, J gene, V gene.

CDR3aa: ASSPQGWNEQF; j_gene: TRBJ2-1; v_gene: TRBV18
CDR3aa: ASSLRIAGVGETQY; j_gene: TRBJ2-5; v_gene: TRBV11-3
CDR3aa: ASSYQAGWTGELF; j_gene: TRBJ2-2; v_gene: TRBV6-6
CDR3aa: ASSPIVGQGAETQY; j_gene: TRBJ2-5; v_gene: TRBV5-4
CDR3aa: ATSRGETGANSPLH; j_gene: TRBJ1-6; v_gene: TRBV15
CDR3aa: ASSLDGTATYEQY; j_gene: TRBJ2-7; v_gene: TRBV18
CDR3aa: ASSQGIGATGELF; j_gene: TRBJ2-2; v_gene: TRBV4-3
CDR3aa: ASSATGLPAHEQF; j_gene: TRBJ2-1; v_gene: TRBV6-1
CDR3aa: ASSSQGGETQY; j_gene: TRBJ2-5; v_gene: TRBV7-9
CDR3aa: ASSLGPGKTNTEAF; j_gene: TRBJ1-1; v_gene: TRBV27
CDR3aa: ASKNFSGREETQY; j_gene: TRBJ2-5; v_gene: TRBV27
CDR3aa: ASSIQGSNEQF; j_gene: TRBJ2-1; v_gene: TRBV27
CDR3aa: ASLVEGQGTGELF; j_gene: TRBJ2-2; v_gene: TRBV10-2
CDR3aa: ASSPQETSTDTQY; j_gene: TRBJ2-3; v_gene: TRBV18
CDR3aa: ASSLGTEAF; j_gene: TRBJ1-1; v_gene: TRBV11-2
CDR3aa: ASSEPTGGEYEQY; j_gene: -; v_gene: TRBV6-1
CDR3aa: ASSVWDSYNEQF; j_gene: TRBJ2-1; v_gene: TRBV9
CDR3aa: ASSPPATSNTEAF; j_gene: TRBJ1-1; v_gene: TRBV18
CDR3aa: ASSQGVGEQF; j_gene: TRBJ2-1; v_gene: TRBV4-2
CDR3aa: ASSSPRQTIYEQY; j_gene: TRBJ2-7; v_gene: TRBV28
CDR3aa: ASSSRQHNEKLF; j_gene: TRBJ1-4; v_gene: TRBV7-9
CDR3aa: ASSLEGTVSYEQY; j_gene: TRBJ2-7; v_gene: TRBV7-2
CDR3aa: ASSPGERPYEQY; j_gene: TRBJ2-7; v_gene: TRBV7-9